The source of this T cell receptor (beta chain) is a study of T cells in Graves' hyperthyroidism and ophthalmopathy. There were TCR beta CDR3 regions amplified from RNA transcripts. Primed by the HTBI set, a first-round RT-PCR was run on the TCR CDR3. TCRdb fed the multiplex PCR reads into MiXCR, producing one record per CDR3 protein. The profile covers some 740,000 distinct CDR3 sequences, with around 13% appearing a single time and roughly 10% taken by the ten largest. Per the germline V gene, CDR1 is SNHLY and CDR2 is FYNNEI. Trimming took off 6 bases at V and 0 bases at J, with 14 bases between the two ends. This CDR3 comprises 15 residues. This clonotype was detected ten times or more.

This sequence joins TRBV2 and TRBJ1-1; tentatively, D is TRBD1 (5 bases). Material for sequencing was blood. This sequence was found in a woman in her late teens or twenties with Graves' hyperthyroidism. For the CDR3, the DNA is TGTGCCAGCAGCGGCGACAGCTTGGTGAACACTGAAGCTTTCTTT. This translates into CASSGDSLVNTEAFF. The full variable domain, rest sourced from reference TRBV2 and TRBJ1-1, is EPEVTQTPSHQVTQMGQEVILRCVPISNHLYFYWYRQILGQKVEFLVSFYNNEISEKSEIFDDQFSVERPDGSNFTLKIRSTKLEDSAMYFCASSGDSLVNTEAFFGQGTRLTVV.